Below, 16 T cell receptor beta chains from the same sample are listed, as sequenced in a study of CD8+ T cells in alopecia areata. Extracted from the samples, RNA was reverse transcribed into cDNA to serve as the sequencing template. Assay: immunoSEQ multiplex PCR; the TCRdb copy retains only in-frame clones and omits some. The sample carries about 120,000 clones, about 49% recorded once. The sequenced sample was CD8+ T cells sorted from blood, obtained at week 0. All receptors derive from a human donor with alopecia areata.

There are a few counts of this clone. This sequence joins TRBV29-1 and TRBJ2-1, with D uncertain. The germline CDR1 and CDR2 sequences are SQVTM and ANQGSEA. The CDR3 consists of 10 residues. V lost 6 bases to trimming and J lost 5 bases, with 5 bases between them. CDR3 loop: CSVFDNEQFF. The CDR3 DNA reads TGCAGCGTCTTTGACAATGAGCAGTTCTTC.

This chain uses TRBV5-5 with TRBJ2-7; 7 nucleotides line up with TRBD1. The CDR3 has 14 amino acids. Germline assignment: CDR1 SGHKS and CDR2 YYEKEE (reference sequence). V shed 3 bases, J shed 3 bases, and the junction held 6 bases outside the gene matches. The CDR3 sequence is CASSWDSSSYEQYF. As DNA, the CDR3 is TGTGCCAGCAGCTGGGACAGCTCCAGCTACGAGCAGTACTTC.

The chain couples TRBV5-6 to TRBJ2-5; no definite D call. This CDR3 comprises 13 residues. V was trimmed by 0 bases and J by 5 bases, leaving 8 bases between them. The germline V gene encodes CDR1 SGHDT and CDR2 YYEEEE. CDR3 sequence reads: CASSLAEWETQYF. CDR3 nucleotides: TGTGCCAGCAGCTTGGCTGAGTGGGAGACCCAGTACTTC.

This clone has more than one count but fewer than ten. The chain has TRBV6-1 and TRBJ2-7, with D possibly matching TRBD2 (6 bases). Trimming took off 7 bases at V and 0 bases at J, with 13 bases between the two ends. Germline assignment: CDR1 MNHNS and CDR2 SASEGT. The CDR3 is made up of 14 amino acids. The CDR3 is CASKGGGDSYEQYF. The DNA for the CDR3 is TGTGCCAGCAAGGGTGGCGGGGACTCCTACGAGCAGTACTTC.

The V and J genes are TRBV7-6 and TRBJ1-2; D unresolved. CDR3 length: 13 amino acids. Germline CDR1 is SGHVS and CDR2 is FNYEAQ. Trimming left V 6 bases short and J 0 bases short, with 8 bases between. The CDR3 DNA reads TGTGCCAGCAGTCCGACACCTAACTATGGCTACACCTTC. Its translation is CASSPTPNYGYTF.

The chain links TRBV2 to TRBJ1-2; D uncertain. CDR1 and CDR2 (germline): SNHLY, FYNNEI. Trimming cost V 3 bases and J 1 base, with 6 bases left between them. CDR3 length: 13 residues. The CDR3 spells CASSDDGNYGYTF. CDR3 DNA: TGTGCCAGCAGTGACGACGGTAACTATGGCTACACCTTC.

The gene calls are TRBV6-5 and TRBJ2-7; 13 bases align to TRBD2. The CDR3 runs 16 residues. With V trimmed by 4 bases and J by 7 bases, 10 bases remained unmatched. Looked up from germline, CDR1 is MNHEY and CDR2 is SVGAGI. CDR3 sequence (DNA): TGTGCCAGCAGTTCTGGACTAGCGGGGGTTCCGCGGGAGCAGTACTTC. The encoded protein is CASSSGLAGVPREQYF.

The chain couples TRBV29-1 to TRBJ1-1, with a possible D match to TRBD1 (6 bases). This CDR3 is 16 amino acids long. Looked up from germline, CDR1 is SQVTM and CDR2 is ANQGSEA. With 2 bases removed from V and 3 bases from J, the gap between germline ends came to 19 bases. CDR3 DNA: TGCAGCGTTGAACTTGCCACAGGGAATGAGCACACTGAAGCTTTCTTT. Amino acid sequence: CSVELATGNEHTEAFF.

The chain uses TRBV9 and TRBJ1-1; D is possibly TRBD1 (5 bases). Trimming took off 4 bases at V and 1 base at J, with 20 bases between the two ends. Germline V CDR1 and CDR2: SGDLS, YYNGEE. The CDR3 has 17 amino acids. The CDR3, as DNA: TGTGCCAGCAGCCTGTCCCACTCGACAGCAAAGAACACTGAAGCTTTCTTT. Protein: CASSLSHSTAKNTEAFF.

By sample fraction, this clone is medium-sized (0.01 to 0.1%). The rearrangement uses TRBV27 and TRBJ2-7, with 13 bases matching TRBD2. V was pared by 6 bases and J by 6 bases, with 5 bases of the junction left unmatched. CDR3 length: 14 amino acids. CDR1 MNHEY and CDR2 SMNVEV come from the germline V gene (reference sequence). This CDR3 is CASRVLAGGLEQYF. In nucleotides, the CDR3 is TGTGCCAGCAGGGTACTAGCGGGGGGGCTCGAGCAGTACTTC.

The J gene is TRBJ1-6, the V gene TRBV6-5, with D hard to call. The CDR3 length is 13 residues. Germline lookup yields CDR1 MNHEY and CDR2 SVGAGI. The ends were cut back, 8 bases at V and 9 bases at J, with 14 bases in the middle. DNA of the CDR3: TGTGCCAGCTCACCAGCTCCAGGTTCACCCCTCCACTTT. Its protein product is CASSPAPGSPLHF.

The rearrangement uses TRBV5-1 and TRBJ2-7; D possibly corresponds to TRBD1 (5 bases). The length of the CDR3 is 15 residues. Germline CDR1 SGHRS, CDR2 YFSETQ. V was cut by 0 bases and J by 0 bases, with 10 bases left in between. CDR3 nucleotides: TGCGCCAGCAGCTTGGGACAGCAATTCTCCTACGAGCAGTACTTC. Its translation: CASSLGQQFSYEQYF.

The CDR3 protein is CASSSGDYSNQPQHF. The CDR3 nucleotides read TGTGCCAGCAGTTCTGGGGACTATAGCAATCAGCCCCAGCATTTT. V and J are TRBV27 and TRBJ1-5, with D maybe TRBD1 (5 bases). Germline V CDR1 and CDR2: MNHEY, SMNVEV (reference sequence). Trimming cost V 4 bases and J 0 bases, with 10 bases left between them. The CDR3 runs to 15 residues.

This clone has only one observation. The chain has TRBV14 and TRBJ1-2, with 12 bases aligning to TRBD1. Per germline, CDR1 SGHDN and CDR2 FVKESK. V was pared by 3 bases and J by 6 bases, with 5 bases of the junction left unmatched. This CDR3 region has 15 residues. CDR3 DNA sequence: TGTGCCAGCAGCCAGCAGGGACAGGGGGCCGATGGCTACACCTTC. This codes for CASSQQGQGADGYTF.

This chain joins TRBV29-1 and TRBJ2-2, with TRBD1 identical over 9 bases. Trimming at V came to 5 bases and at J to 0 bases, leaving 1 base not matched to a gene. Per germline, CDR1 SQVTM and CDR2 ANQGSEA. The CDR3 consists of 14 residues. The CDR3 region has the DNA TGCAGCGTTTGGGACAGGGCGAACACCGGGGAGCTGTTTTTT. It encodes CSVWDRANTGELFF.

The V gene is TRBV30, the J gene TRBJ1-2; 7 nucleotides line up with TRBD1. Germline CDR1 reads GTSNPN; CDR2 reads SVGIG (reference sequence). The CDR3 sequence is 14 residues long. V dropped 3 bases and J dropped 8; count of bases not matched to a gene: 12. The CDR3 protein is CAWRTGSSLWGYTF. Written as DNA, the CDR3 is TGTGCCTGGAGGACAGGGTCTTCTCTTTGGGGCTACACCTTC.